This TCR beta chain stems from a study of T-cell reconstitution after alpha-beta-depleted transplantation in children. CDR1 and CDR2 from the germline V gene are SGHTA and FQGNSA. The CDR3 has 15 residues. The V gene lost 6 bases and the J gene lost 3 bases, with 15 bases spanning the gap. Unique molecular identifiers were incorporated when the TCRbeta library was constructed. TCRdb recomputed calls from the PCR reads with MiXCR, one row per CDR3 protein. This sample has 500,000 to 600,000 distinct CDR3 sequences, with 27% found just once. In regard to this clonotype: Its antigen is unknown.

Study outcomes and limitations: It was surviving recipient T cells and thymic progenitors that gave some patients high TCRbeta diversity at day 60. One year after transplant, T-cell counts and diversity came mostly from newly produced T cells. Reportedly, only several hundred clones from non-depleted graft cells drove alpha-beta T-cell counts at about two months.

The sequence derives from a boy younger than two with Wiskott-Aldrich syndrome, due to receive a stem cell transplant. The chain uses TRBV7-2 and TRBJ1-3; tentatively, D is TRBD1 (5 bases). The sample consisted of PBMCs, taken before TCRalphabeta/CD19-depleted stem cell transplant. CDR3: CASSSRGPFGNTIYF. For the CDR3, the DNA is TGTGCCAGCAGTAGTAGGGGACCCTTTGGAAACACCATATATTTT.